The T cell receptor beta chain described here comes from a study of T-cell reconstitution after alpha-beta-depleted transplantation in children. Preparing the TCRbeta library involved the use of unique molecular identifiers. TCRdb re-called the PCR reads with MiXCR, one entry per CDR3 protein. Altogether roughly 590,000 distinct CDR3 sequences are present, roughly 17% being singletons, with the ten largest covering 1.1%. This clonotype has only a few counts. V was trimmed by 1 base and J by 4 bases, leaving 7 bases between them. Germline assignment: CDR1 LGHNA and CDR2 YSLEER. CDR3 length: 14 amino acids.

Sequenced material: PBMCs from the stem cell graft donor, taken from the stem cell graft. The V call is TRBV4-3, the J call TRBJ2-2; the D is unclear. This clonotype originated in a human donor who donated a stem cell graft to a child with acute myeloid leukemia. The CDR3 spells CASSQGPITGELFF. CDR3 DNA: TGCGCCAGCAGCCAAGGGCCTATCACCGGGGAGCTGTTTTTT.